The 30 T cell receptor beta chains below come from one sample, sequenced in a study of Ad26.COV2.S vaccination and SARS-CoV-2 variants. Treatment noted: approximately 18 received Ad26.COV2.S at low or high dose, single or two shots; about 5 received placebo; per-sample allocation not given. After the first vaccine or placebo injection, samples were drawn on day 63. Clones were read by immunoSEQ multiplex PCR, and TCRdb kept only the in-frame ones, dropping some. The data contain around 450,000 clones, roughly 87% of them singletons. The sequences come from peripheral blood, collected in a trial of Ad26.COV2.S vaccine versus placebo. These receptors were collected from a person aged 18 to 65 who received the Ad26.COV2.S COVID-19 vaccine or a placebo.

The chain has TRBV30 and TRBJ2-3; weak D call: TRBD2 (6 bases). CDR3 length: 15 amino acids. V was cut by 4 bases and J by 8 bases, with 22 bases left in between. Germline loops: CDR1 GTSNPN, CDR2 SVGIG (reference sequence). The CDR3: CAWKRYPGVAGTQYF. The CDR3 region has the DNA TGTGCCTGGAAGAGGTATCCGGGAGTGGCAGGTACGCAGTATTTT.

The chain is built from TRBV6-5 and TRBJ2-5; D not resolved. V gave up 4 bases and J gave up 5 bases, with 5 bases separating them. This CDR3 is 11 amino acids long. Germline V gene lookup returns CDR1 MNHEY and CDR2 SVGAGI. The CDR3 DNA sequence: TGTGCCAGCAGTTCCCCGGAGACCCAGTACTTC. Protein product: CASSSPETQYF.

The genes are TRBV5-6 and TRBJ1-3; 10 nucleotides match TRBD1. With 4 bases clipped from V and 0 bases from J, the junction kept 7 bases outside the gene matches. Germline values: CDR1 SGHDT, CDR2 YYEEEE. The CDR3 has 17 amino acids. The CDR3 sequence is CASSPGTGVSSGNTIYF. Here the CDR3 DNA reads TGTGCCAGCAGCCCCGGGACAGGGGTTAGCTCTGGAAACACCATATATTTT.

The V gene is TRBV4-2, the J gene TRBJ2-2; D perhaps matches TRBD1 (6 bases). The germline V and J ends were trimmed by 2 bases and 4 bases, with 17 bases remaining between them. Germline V gene sequence: CDR1 LGHNA, CDR2 YNFKEQ. CDR3 length: 17 amino acids. The chain's CDR3 is CASSQPGTPLTTGELFF. CDR3 nucleotides: TGTGCCAGCAGCCAACCCGGGACACCCCTAACCACCGGGGAGCTGTTTTTT.

This chain connects TRBV9 to TRBJ1-1; 8 bases fit TRBD1. Per the germline V gene, CDR1 is SGDLS and CDR2 is YYNGEE. The CDR3 has 17 amino acids. V shed 0 bases and J 2 bases; nucleotides not matched to a gene: 9. The CDR3 here is CASSVEGGRGPNTEAFF. CDR3 sequence (DNA): TGTGCCAGCAGCGTAGAAGGAGGCAGGGGGCCAAACACTGAAGCTTTCTTT. The whole variable domain, filled in from reference TRBV9 and TRBJ1-1, reads DSGVTQTPKHLITATGQRVTLRCSPRSGDLSVYWYQQSLDQGLQFLIQYYNGEERAKGNILERFSAQQFPDLHSELNLSSLELGDSALYFCASSVEGGRGPNTEAFFGQGTRLTVV.

This clone was seen more than once but under ten times. The chain recombines TRBV4-2 with TRBJ1-2; 10 bases fit TRBD1. V lost 6 bases, J lost 3 bases, and 7 bases stayed unmatched. Germline V CDR1 and CDR2: LGHNA, YNFKEQ. This CDR3 spans 15 amino acids. Written as DNA, the CDR3 is TGTGCCAGCAGTGTCGACAGGGGGCGCGACTATGGCTACACCTTC. Amino acid sequence: CASSVDRGRDYGYTF.

The chain links TRBV5-5 to TRBJ2-4, with D possibly TRBD2 on 5 matching bases. The CDR3 runs to 16 residues. CDR1 is SGHKS, CDR2 YYEKEE, per germline (reference sequence). Trimming pared 6 bases from V and 2 bases from J, leaving 18 bases between. The chain's CDR3 is CASTYTDGVSKNIQYF. CDR3 DNA sequence: TGTGCCAGCACCTACACGGACGGGGTCTCCAAAAACATTCAGTACTTC.

This chain joins TRBV6-5 and TRBJ1-2, with TRBD1 matching over 7 bases. J was trimmed by 6 bases and V by 6 bases; bases with no gene match: 13. This CDR3 has 15 amino acids. Per the germline V gene, CDR1 is MNHEY and CDR2 is SVGAGI. CDR3 in DNA: TGTGCCAGCAGGCGCCCAGGGGGAAGCTCCGATGGCTACACCTTC. Translation gives CASRRPGGSSDGYTF.

The chain is built from TRBV18 and TRBJ2-1, with TRBD2 identical over 8 bases. Trimming at V came to 3 bases and at J to 4 bases, leaving 5 bases not matched to a gene. This CDR3 has 15 residues. The V gene's germline CDR1 is KGHSH and CDR2 LQKENI. In DNA form, the CDR3 reads TGTGCCAGCTCACCTACTAGCGGAACTTACAATGAGCAGTTCTTC. Amino acids: CASSPTSGTYNEQFF.

This chain links TRBV3-1 (or the pseudogene TRBV3-2) with TRBJ2-1; unclear D gene. V lost 4 bases and J lost 4, with 14 bases in between. The CDR3 runs 15 residues. CDR1 LGHDT and CDR2 YNNKEL come from the germline V gene (reference sequence). For the CDR3, the DNA is TGTGCCAGCAGCCCTGGACCAGTGGGGTACAATGAGCAGTTCTTC. It specifies CASSPGPVGYNEQFF.

In the case of this clone: A much larger clone differs from this one at a single base, so this may be a read error. The chain has TRBV6-1 and TRBJ2-6, with TRBD1 identical over 8 bases. The CDR3 has 16 residues. Germline CDR1 and CDR2: MNHNS and SASEGT. CDR3 nucleotides: TGTGCCAGCAGTGAGACAGGGGCTTCTGGGACCAACGTCCTGACTTTC. Protein: CASSETGASGTNVLTF.

The CDR3, as DNA: TGCAGCGTTGTCCAGGGGGCGAGCACAGATACGCAGTATTTT. Encoded protein: CSVVQGASTDTQYF. The gene calls are TRBV29-1 and TRBJ2-3, with TRBD1 identical over 8 bases. The CDR3 has 14 residues. In germline, CDR1 is SQVTM, CDR2 ANQGSEA. V lost 4 bases and J lost 0; bases outside the gene matches: 3.

The chain links TRBV7-9 to TRBJ2-7; tentatively, D is TRBD1 or TRBD2 (5 bases each). Germline values: CDR1 SEHNR, CDR2 FQNEAQ (reference sequence). There are 13 residues in the CDR3. Trimming pared 3 bases from V and 7 bases from J, leaving 13 bases between. This CDR3 is CASSFFSEGEQYF. Here the CDR3 DNA reads TGTGCCAGCAGCTTCTTTTCCGAGGGGGAGCAGTACTTC.

A single count supports this clone. The chain has TRBV12-5 and TRBJ2-5; 9 bases align to TRBD2. Looked up from germline, CDR1 is LGHNT and CDR2 is FRNRAP. Trimming cost V 3 bases and J 5 bases; bases outside gene matches: 4. CDR3 length: 14 amino acids. The CDR3 nucleotides read TGTGCTAGTGGTTTAGGGCGGGAGGGCGAGACCCAGTACTTC. Encoded protein: CASGLGREGETQYF.

The rearrangement uses TRBV11-2 and TRBJ2-1; D is uncertain. V dropped 8 bases and J dropped 8 bases, with 13 bases sitting between them. CDR1 and CDR2 (germline): SGHAT, FQNNGV. This CDR3 contains 12 residues. CDR3 sequence: CASARGIHEQFF. For the CDR3, the DNA is TGTGCCAGCGCACGTGGCATCCATGAGCAGTTCTTC.

The V gene is TRBV18, the J gene TRBJ2-1; D ambiguous. The CDR3 covers 14 residues. Germline CDR1 is KGHSH and CDR2 is LQKENI. The germline V and J ends were trimmed by 0 bases and 3 bases, with 6 bases remaining between them. CDR3 region: CASSPPQYYNEQFF. As DNA, the CDR3 is TGTGCCAGCTCACCACCTCAGTACTACAATGAGCAGTTCTTC.

The chain carries TRBV7-9 and TRBJ2-1, with 8 bases identical to TRBD2. With V trimmed by 5 bases and J by 4 bases, 4 bases remained unmatched. Germline values: CDR1 SEHNR, CDR2 FQNEAQ (reference sequence). The CDR3 is made up of 14 amino acids. The CDR3 DNA reads as TGTGCCAGCAGCCAGGGACTAGGGTACAATGAGCAGTTCTTC. Translation: CASSQGLGYNEQFF.

In its sample, this clone was seen a few times. V gene TRBV7-2 combines with J gene TRBJ2-1; 8 bases are shared with TRBD2. This CDR3 contains 15 residues. Germline trimming cut 5 bases from V and 4 bases from J; bases unmatched to any gene: 7. Germline V lookup: CDR1 SGHTA, CDR2 FQGNSA. CDR3: CASSRAAGGYNEQFF. The CDR3 DNA follows: TGTGCCAGCAGCCGCGCGGCGGGAGGTTACAATGAGCAGTTCTTC.

For the CDR3, the DNA is TGTGCCAGCAGTGAAATTGGGAACGATGAGCAGTTCTTC. This encodes CASSEIGNDEQFF. The J gene is TRBJ2-1, the V gene TRBV2; no clear D gene. The CDR3 is 13 residues long. Germline V gene sequence: CDR1 SNHLY, CDR2 FYNNEI. V shed 2 bases and J shed 8 bases, with 10 bases lying between them.

The V call is TRBV29-1, the J call TRBJ1-5, with D perhaps matching TRBD1 (6 bases). The germline V gene has CDR1 SQVTM and CDR2 ANQGSEA. CDR3 size: 13 residues. V shed 7 bases and J shed 6 bases, with 16 bases lying between them. DNA for the CDR3: TGCAGCGCAAGTGGCGGGGGCGGTCAGCCCCAGCATTTT. Translated: CSASGGGGQPQHF.

J is TRBJ2-3 and V is TRBV7-6; 10 bases agree with TRBD2. The germline V gene has CDR1 SGHVS and CDR2 FNYEAQ. The CDR3 length is 16 residues. J gave up 6 bases and V 4 bases, and 10 bases lay outside the gene matches. Here the CDR3 DNA reads TGTGCCAGCAGCTCGCCCAGCGGGAGGGCCCACGATACGCAGTATTTT. Its translation is CASSSPSGRAHDTQYF.

V gene TRBV9 combines with J gene TRBJ2-1, with D uncertain. Germline V CDR1 and CDR2: SGDLS, YYNGEE. V gave up 0 bases and J gave up 5 bases, with 18 bases separating them. The length of the CDR3 is 17 residues. The CDR3 region has the DNA TGTGCCAGCAGCGTAGGAGGCGGCGTAGCACGGAACAATGAGCAGTTCTTC. Protein product: CASSVGGGVARNNEQFF.

The V call is TRBV13, the J call TRBJ1-5, with no clear D. From germline, CDR1 is PRHDT and CDR2 FYEKMQ (reference sequence). Trimming left V 2 bases short and J 1 base short, with 6 bases between. The CDR3 spans 14 residues. The chain's CDR3 is CASSLHQSNQPQHF. The CDR3 DNA sequence: TGTGCCAGCAGCTTACATCAAAGCAATCAGCCCCAGCATTTT.

This sequence joins TRBV5-4 and TRBJ2-7; D is perhaps TRBD2 (5 bases). Germline loops: CDR1 SGHNT, CDR2 YYREEE (reference sequence). V dropped 0 bases and J dropped 4 bases, with 8 bases sitting between them. This CDR3 has 13 amino acids. CDR3 residues: CASSLGTGYEQYF. DNA for the CDR3: TGTGCCAGCAGCTTGGGGACTGGTTACGAGCAGTACTTC.

The chain has TRBV19 and TRBJ1-2; 8 nucleotides agree with TRBD1. The CDR3 loop spans 11 amino acids. Germline V gives CDR1 LNHDA, CDR2 SQIVND (reference sequence). The junction had 2 bases not matched to a gene; V was cut back by 7 bases and J by 7 bases. CDR3 sequence (DNA): TGTGCCAGTACAGGGGGCAGTGGCTACACCTTC. This translates into CASTGGSGYTF.

The genes are TRBV7-2 and TRBJ2-7; D is ambiguous. Germline-derived CDR1 and CDR2 are SGHTA and FQGNSA. V dropped 5 bases and J dropped 3 bases, with 8 bases sitting between them. This CDR3 has 12 residues. The CDR3 loop is CASSQSLYEQYF. The CDR3 DNA sequence: TGTGCCAGCAGCCAAAGTCTCTACGAGCAGTACTTC. The variable domain in full, completed from reference TRBV7-2 and TRBJ2-7, reads GAGVSQSPSNKVTEKGKDVELRCDPISGHTALYWYRQSLGQGLEFLIYFQGNSAPDKSGLPSDRFSAERTGGSVSTLTIQRTQQEDSAVYLCASSQSLYEQYFGPGTRLTVT.

This chain joins TRBV27 and TRBJ2-7; TRBD1 agrees at 8 bases. This CDR3 has 14 residues. CDR1 is MNHEY and CDR2 is SMNVEV in the germline V gene (reference sequence). V trimming: 5 bases; J trimming: 5 bases; junction bases outside the gene matches: 8. DNA of the CDR3: TGTGCCAGCAGTCCCCGGACAGGGAGCCACGAGCAGTACTTC. The encoded protein is CASSPRTGSHEQYF.

The chain carries TRBV7-2 and TRBJ2-7; D unresolved. Trimming shortened V by 1 base and J by 0 bases, and 19 bases separated the two germline ends. Germline CDR1 SGHTA, CDR2 FQGNSA. The CDR3 covers 18 residues. This chain's CDR3 is CASSLVGSLSELSYEQYF. CDR3 DNA sequence: TGTGCCAGCAGCTTAGTCGGAAGCTTGAGCGAACTCTCCTACGAGCAGTACTTC.

This chain uses TRBV27 with TRBJ2-7; D is perhaps TRBD2 (7 bases). Trimming removed 3 bases from V and 2 bases from J, with 8 bases in between. Germline V lookup: CDR1 MNHEY, CDR2 SMNVEV (reference sequence). The CDR3 covers 13 residues. The DNA for the CDR3 is TGTGCCAGCAGTTTGCGGGGGCCCTACGAGCAGTACTTC. It yields the protein CASSLRGPYEQYF.

This chain links TRBV7-8 with TRBJ1-3, with 8 bases identical to TRBD1. Per the germline V gene, CDR1 is SGHVS and CDR2 is FQNEAQ. Trimming at V came to 7 bases and at J to 2 bases, leaving 1 base not matched to a gene. The CDR3 contains 13 residues. This CDR3 is CASTDRAGNTIYF. CDR3 coding DNA: TGTGCCAGCACGGACAGGGCTGGAAACACCATATATTTT.